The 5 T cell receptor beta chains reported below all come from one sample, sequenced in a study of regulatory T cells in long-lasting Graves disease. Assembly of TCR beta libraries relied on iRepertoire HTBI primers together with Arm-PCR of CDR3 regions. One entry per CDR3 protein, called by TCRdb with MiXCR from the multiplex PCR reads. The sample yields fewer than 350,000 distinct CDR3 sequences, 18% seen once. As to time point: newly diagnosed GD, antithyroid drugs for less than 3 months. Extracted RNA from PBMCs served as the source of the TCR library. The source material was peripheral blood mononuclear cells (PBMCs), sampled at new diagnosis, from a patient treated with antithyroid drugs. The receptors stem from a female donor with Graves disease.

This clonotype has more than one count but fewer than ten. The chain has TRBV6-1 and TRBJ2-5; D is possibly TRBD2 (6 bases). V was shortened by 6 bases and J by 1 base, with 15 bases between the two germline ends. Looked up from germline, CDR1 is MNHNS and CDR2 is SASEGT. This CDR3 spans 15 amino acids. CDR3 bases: TGTGCCAGCAGCCCGGGAGAACATTTCCAAGAGACCCAGTACTTC. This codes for CASSPGEHFQETQYF.

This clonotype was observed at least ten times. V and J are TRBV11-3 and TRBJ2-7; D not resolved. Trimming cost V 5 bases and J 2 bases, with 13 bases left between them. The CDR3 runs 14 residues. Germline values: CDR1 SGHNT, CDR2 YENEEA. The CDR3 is CASSLTQITYEQYF. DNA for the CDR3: TGTGCCAGCAGCCTGACACAAATTACCTACGAGCAGTACTTC.

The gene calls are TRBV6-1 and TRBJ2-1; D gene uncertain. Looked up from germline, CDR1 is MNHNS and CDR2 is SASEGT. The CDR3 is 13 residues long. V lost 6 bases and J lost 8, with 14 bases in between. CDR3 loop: CASRLPAQDEQFF. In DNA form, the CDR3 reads TGTGCCAGCAGACTACCAGCTCAGGATGAGCAGTTCTTC.

DNA of the CDR3: TGTGCCAGCAGTTTACGTGGGAATGAAAAACTGTTTTTT. As protein: CASSLRGNEKLFF. The chain couples TRBV28 to TRBJ1-4, with no clear D. In germline, CDR1 is MDHEN, CDR2 SYDVKM. The germline V and J ends were trimmed by 2 bases and 5 bases, with 6 bases remaining between them. This CDR3 has 13 amino acids.

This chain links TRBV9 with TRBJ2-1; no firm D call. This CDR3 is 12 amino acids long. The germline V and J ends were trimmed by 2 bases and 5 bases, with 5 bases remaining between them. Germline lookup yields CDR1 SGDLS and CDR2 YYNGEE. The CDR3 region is CASSVEHNEQFF. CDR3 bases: TGTGCCAGCAGCGTGGAGCACAATGAGCAGTTCTTC. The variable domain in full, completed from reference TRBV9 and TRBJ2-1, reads DSGVTQTPKHLITATGQRVTLRCSPRSGDLSVYWYQQSLDQGLQFLIQYYNGEERAKGNILERFSAQQFPDLHSELNLSSLELGDSALYFCASSVEHNEQFFGPGTRLTVL.